This TCR beta chain was documented in a study of T-cell reconstitution after alpha-beta-depleted transplantation in children. Study-level findings and limits: At one year after transplant, newly produced T cells mostly accounted for T-cell counts and diversity. Several hundred graft clones that had expanded were reportedly the source of alpha-beta T cells about two months after transplant.

Unique molecular identifiers were used to barcode this TCRbeta library. TCRdb processed the PCR reads anew with MiXCR; each CDR3 protein has one entry. The data hold 200,000 or so distinct CDR3 sequences, with roughly 6.5% observed a single time. There are 12 residues in the CDR3. Looked up from germline, CDR1 is SEHNR and CDR2 is FQNEAQ (reference sequence). V was shortened by 0 bases and J by 4 bases, with 1 base between the two germline ends. Only a few counts were recorded for this clonotype. The antigen is unknown. Sequencing was performed on PBMCs, taken before TCRalphabeta/CD19-depleted stem cell transplant. This chain connects TRBV7-9 to TRBJ1-5; D gene uncertain. The sequence was collected from a girl under three years old with combined immunodeficiency, due to receive a stem cell transplant. CDR3 bases: TGTGCCAGCAGCTTAGCGAATCAGCCCCAGCATTTT. This translates into CASSLANQPQHF.